This TCR beta chain was retrieved from a study of blood T cell repertoires in COVID-19. Study as a whole: The United States, Italy and Spain provided the acute and convalescent COVID-19 samples. T cells, B-cell-depleted T cells, or PBMCs supplied cDNA or gDNA.

Original handling: Reference gene primer amplification yielded estimated nucleated cell counts. TCRdb keeps only in-frame clones here, not all; method: immunoSEQ multiplex PCR. Clone size and V and J calls were adopted from that table, with D and trimming inferred from the DNA. The table records around 55,000 clones, 90% of them present only once. This clone was picked up one time. Germline V CDR1 and CDR2: SEHNR, FQNEAQ (reference sequence). The length of the CDR3 is 15 residues. Trimming pared 5 bases from V and 1 base from J, leaving 11 bases between. The sequenced material came from peripheral blood. This sequence joins TRBV7-9 and TRBJ2-2, with D perhaps matching TRBD2 (6 bases). The clonotype originates from a human donor with active COVID-19. The donor label of this sample is uncertain. The chain's CDR3 is CASSPWRENTGELFF. The CDR3 coding sequence is TGTGCCAGCAGCCCTTGGCGGGAGAACACCGGGGAGCTGTTTTTT. Drawing the rest from reference TRBV7-9 and TRBJ2-2, the complete variable domain is DTGVSQNPRHKITKRGQNVTFRCDPISEHNRLYWYRQTLGQGPEFLTYFQNEAQLEKSRLLSDRFSAERPKGSFSTLEIQRTEQGDSAMYLCASSPWRENTGELFFGEGSRLTVL.